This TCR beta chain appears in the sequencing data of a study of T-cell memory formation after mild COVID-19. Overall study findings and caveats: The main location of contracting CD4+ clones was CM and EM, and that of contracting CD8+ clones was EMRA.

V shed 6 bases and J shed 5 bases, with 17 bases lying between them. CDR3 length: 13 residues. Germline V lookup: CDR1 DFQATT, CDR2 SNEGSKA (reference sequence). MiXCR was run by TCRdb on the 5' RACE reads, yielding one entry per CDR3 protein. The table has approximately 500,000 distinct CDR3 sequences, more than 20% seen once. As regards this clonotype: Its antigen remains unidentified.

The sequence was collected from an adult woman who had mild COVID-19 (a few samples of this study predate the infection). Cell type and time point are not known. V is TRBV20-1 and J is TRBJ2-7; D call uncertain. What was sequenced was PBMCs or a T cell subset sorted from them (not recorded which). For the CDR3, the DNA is TGCAGTGCCTCTCTAGGCAACCGGAACGAGCAGTACTTC. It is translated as CSASLGNRNEQYF.